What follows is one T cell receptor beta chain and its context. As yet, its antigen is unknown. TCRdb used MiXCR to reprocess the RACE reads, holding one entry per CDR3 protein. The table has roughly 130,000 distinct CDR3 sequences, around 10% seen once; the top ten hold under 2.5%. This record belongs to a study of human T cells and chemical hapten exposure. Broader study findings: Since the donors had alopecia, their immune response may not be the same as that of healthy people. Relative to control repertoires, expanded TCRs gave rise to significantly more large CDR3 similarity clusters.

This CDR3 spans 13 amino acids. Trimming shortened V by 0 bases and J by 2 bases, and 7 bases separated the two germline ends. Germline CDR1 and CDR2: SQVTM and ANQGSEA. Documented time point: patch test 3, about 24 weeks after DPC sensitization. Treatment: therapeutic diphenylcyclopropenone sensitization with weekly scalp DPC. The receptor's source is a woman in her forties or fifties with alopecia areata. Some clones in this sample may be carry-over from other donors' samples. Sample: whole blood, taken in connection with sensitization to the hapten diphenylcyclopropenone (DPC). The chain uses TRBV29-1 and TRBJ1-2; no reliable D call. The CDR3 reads CSVEDRRNYGYTF. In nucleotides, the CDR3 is TGCAGCGTTGAAGACAGGAGAAACTATGGCTACACCTTC.